Below are 5 T cell receptor beta chains sequenced from a single sample in a study of blood T cells in healthy people across ages. Next came a second PCR, run for about 7 to 12 cycles, which used a sample-barcoded 5' primer along with a J-beta primer mix. From the 5' RACE reads, TCRdb called clonotypes with MiXCR, one entry per CDR3 protein. The sample holds approximately 830,000 distinct CDR3 sequences, 62% seen once. Sequencing input: blood. These receptors were obtained from a young man in good health.

The chain couples TRBV20-1 to TRBJ1-1; D is unclear. Trimming left V 6 bases short and J 1 base short, with 12 bases between. The CDR3 loop spans 13 amino acids. CDR1 is DFQATT and CDR2 is SNEGSKA in the germline V gene (reference sequence). CDR3 DNA sequence: TGCAGTGCCCCGGGAGAGGCGAACACTGAAGCTTTCTTT. Its protein is CSAPGEANTEAFF.

This clonotype was counted once. The J gene is TRBJ2-7, the V gene TRBV4-1; 7 bases agree with TRBD2. The CDR3 covers 15 residues. Germline values: CDR1 MGHRA, CDR2 YSYEKL. V trimming: 1 base; J trimming: 3 bases; junction bases outside the gene matches: 6. The DNA for the CDR3 is TGCGCCAGCAGCCAAGCCCGGGAGGCCCGCTACGAGCAGTACTTC. It is translated as CASSQAREARYEQYF.

Of note for this clonotype: One junction end does not reproduce the germline sequence, and a read error may be involved. The chain is built from TRBV7-3 and TRBJ1-6; D gene unclear. The germline V gene encodes CDR1 SGHTA and CDR2 FQGTGA. The CDR3 length is 17 residues. The CDR3 loop is CAISLLAGPSSGSPLHF. The CDR3 DNA follows: TGTGCCATCAGCTTATTGGCAGGACCCTCGTCTGGTTCACCCCTCCACTTT.

This clonotype was detected a few times. The chain employs TRBV28 and TRBJ2-5, with 11 positions matching TRBD2. The CDR3 is 16 amino acids. The junction had 8 bases not matched to a gene; V was cut back by 4 bases and J by 4 bases. Germline CDR1 MDHEN, CDR2 SYDVKM. In DNA form, the CDR3 reads TGTGCCAGCAGTTCCCAACTAGCGGGGGAGCGAGAGACCCAGTACTTC. This sequence encodes CASSSQLAGERETQYF.

The chain employs TRBV7-9 and TRBJ1-1, with TRBD1 matching 7 bases. CDR1 is SEHNR, CDR2 FQNEAQ, per germline (reference sequence). The trim removed 5 bases at V and 3 bases at J, leaving 3 bases unmatched. This CDR3 region has 13 residues. Here the CDR3 DNA reads TGTGCCAGCAGCGTGACAGGGCACACTGAAGCTTTCTTT. It encodes CASSVTGHTEAFF.